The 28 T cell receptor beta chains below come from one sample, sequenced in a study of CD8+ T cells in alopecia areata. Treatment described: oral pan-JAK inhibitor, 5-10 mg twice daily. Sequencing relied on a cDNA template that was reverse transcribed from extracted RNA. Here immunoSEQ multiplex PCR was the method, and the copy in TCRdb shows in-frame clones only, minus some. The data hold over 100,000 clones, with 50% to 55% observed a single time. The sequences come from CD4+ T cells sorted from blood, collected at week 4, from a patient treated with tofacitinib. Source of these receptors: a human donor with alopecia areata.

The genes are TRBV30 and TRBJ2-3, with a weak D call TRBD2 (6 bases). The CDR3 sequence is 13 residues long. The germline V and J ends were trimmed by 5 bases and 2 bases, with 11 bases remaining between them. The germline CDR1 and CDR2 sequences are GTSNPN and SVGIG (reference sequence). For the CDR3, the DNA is TGTGCCTGGGCCCGGGGGACCACAGATACGCAGTATTTT. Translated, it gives CAWARGTTDTQYF.

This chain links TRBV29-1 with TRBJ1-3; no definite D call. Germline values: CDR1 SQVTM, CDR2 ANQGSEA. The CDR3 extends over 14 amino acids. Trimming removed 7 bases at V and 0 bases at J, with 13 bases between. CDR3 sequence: CSANSLNSGNTIYF. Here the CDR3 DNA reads TGCAGCGCAAACAGCCTCAACTCTGGAAACACCATATATTTT. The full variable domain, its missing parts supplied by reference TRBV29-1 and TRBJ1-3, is SAVISQKPSRDICQRGTSLTIQCQVDSQVTMMFWYRQQPGQSLTLIATANQGSEATYESGFVIDKFPISRPNLTFSTLTVSNMSPEDSSIYLCSANSLNSGNTIYFGEGSWLTVV.

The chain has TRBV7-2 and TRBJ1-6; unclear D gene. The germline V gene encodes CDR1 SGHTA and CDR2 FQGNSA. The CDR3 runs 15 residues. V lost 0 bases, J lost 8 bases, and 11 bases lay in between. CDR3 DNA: TGTGCCAGCAGCTTAGCGTTGGGCCCCCATTCACCCCTCCACTTT. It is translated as CASSLALGPHSPLHF.

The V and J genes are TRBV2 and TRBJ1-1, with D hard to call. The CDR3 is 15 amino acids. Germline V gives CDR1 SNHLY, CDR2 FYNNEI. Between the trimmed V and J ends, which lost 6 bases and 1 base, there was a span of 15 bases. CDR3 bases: TGTGCCAGCAGCCTGACCGACCAGAGGAACACTGAAGCTTTCTTT. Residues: CASSLTDQRNTEAFF.

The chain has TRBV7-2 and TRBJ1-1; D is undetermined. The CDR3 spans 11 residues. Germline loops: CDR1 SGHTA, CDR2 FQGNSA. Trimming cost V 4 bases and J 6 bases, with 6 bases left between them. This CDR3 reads CASSSLAEAFF. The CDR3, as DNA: TGTGCCAGCAGCTCCTTGGCTGAAGCTTTCTTT.

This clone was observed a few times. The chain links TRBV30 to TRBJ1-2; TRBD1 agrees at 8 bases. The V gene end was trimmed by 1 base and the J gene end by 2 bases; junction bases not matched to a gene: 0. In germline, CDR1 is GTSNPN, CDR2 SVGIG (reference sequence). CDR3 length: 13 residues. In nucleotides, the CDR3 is TGTGCCTGGAGTGGACAGGGGAACTATGGCTACACCTTC. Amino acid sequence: CAWSGQGNYGYTF.

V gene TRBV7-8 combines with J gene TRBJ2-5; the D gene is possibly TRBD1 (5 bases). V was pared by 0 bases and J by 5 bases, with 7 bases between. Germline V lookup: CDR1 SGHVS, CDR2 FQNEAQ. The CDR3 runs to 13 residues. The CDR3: CASSLAGVETQYF. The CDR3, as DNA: TGTGCCAGCAGCTTAGCAGGGGTGGAGACCCAGTACTTC.

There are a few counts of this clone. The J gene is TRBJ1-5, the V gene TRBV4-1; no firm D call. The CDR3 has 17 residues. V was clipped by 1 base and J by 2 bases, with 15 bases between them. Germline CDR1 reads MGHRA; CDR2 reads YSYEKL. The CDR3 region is CASSQVPLLRGNQPQHF. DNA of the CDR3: TGCGCCAGCAGCCAAGTGCCTCTCCTACGGGGCAATCAGCCCCAGCATTTT.

The CDR3 reads CASSPCEGRQPQHF. The CDR3 DNA reads TGCGCCAGCAGTCCCTGTGAGGGGCGCCAGCCCCAGCATTTT. The chain carries TRBV23-1 and TRBJ1-5, with a weak D call TRBD1 (5 bases). TRBV23-1 is an ORF, with its function uncertain. V gave up 4 bases and J gave up 7 bases, with 14 bases separating them. The CDR3 runs to 14 residues.

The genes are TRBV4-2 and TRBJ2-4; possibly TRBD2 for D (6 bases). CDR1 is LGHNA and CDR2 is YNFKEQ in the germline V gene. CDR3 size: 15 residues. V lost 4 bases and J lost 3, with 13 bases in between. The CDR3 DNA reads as TGTGCCAGCAGCCCCGGGCAGGGAGGCAAAAACATTCAGTACTTC. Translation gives CASSPGQGGKNIQYF.

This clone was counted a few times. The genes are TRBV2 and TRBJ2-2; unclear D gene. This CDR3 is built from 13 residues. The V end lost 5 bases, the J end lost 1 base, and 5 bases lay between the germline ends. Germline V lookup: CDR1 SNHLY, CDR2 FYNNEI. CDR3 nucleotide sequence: TGTGCCAGCAGTCACCAGAACACCGGGGAGCTGTTTTTT. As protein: CASSHQNTGELFF.

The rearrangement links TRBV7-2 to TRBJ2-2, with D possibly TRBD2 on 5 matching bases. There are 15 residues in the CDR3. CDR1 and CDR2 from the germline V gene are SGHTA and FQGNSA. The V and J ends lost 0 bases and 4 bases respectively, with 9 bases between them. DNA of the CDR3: TGTGCCAGCAGCTTAGCGGGAGTGAGCACCGGGGAGCTGTTTTTT. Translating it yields CASSLAGVSTGELFF.

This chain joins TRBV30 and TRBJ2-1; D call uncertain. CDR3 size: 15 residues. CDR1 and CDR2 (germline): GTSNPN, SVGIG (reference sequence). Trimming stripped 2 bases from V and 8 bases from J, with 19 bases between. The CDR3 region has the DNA TGTGCCTGGAGTCTGGGGATCGGCCGTTGGTATGAGCAGTTCTTC. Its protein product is CAWSLGIGRWYEQFF.

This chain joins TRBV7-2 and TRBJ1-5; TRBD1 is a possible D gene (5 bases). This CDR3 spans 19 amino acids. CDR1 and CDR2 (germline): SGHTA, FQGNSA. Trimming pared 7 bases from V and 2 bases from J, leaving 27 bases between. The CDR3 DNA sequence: TGTGCCAGCATCACGGTCAGGGCAGGTAGGAAGCTCGGCAATCAGCCCCAGCATTTT. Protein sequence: CASITVRAGRKLGNQPQHF.

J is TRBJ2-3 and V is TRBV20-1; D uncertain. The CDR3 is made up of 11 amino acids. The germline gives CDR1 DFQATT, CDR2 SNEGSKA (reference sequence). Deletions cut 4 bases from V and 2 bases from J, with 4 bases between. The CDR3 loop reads CSAKITDTQYF. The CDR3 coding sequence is TGCAGTGCTAAGATCACAGATACGCAGTATTTT.

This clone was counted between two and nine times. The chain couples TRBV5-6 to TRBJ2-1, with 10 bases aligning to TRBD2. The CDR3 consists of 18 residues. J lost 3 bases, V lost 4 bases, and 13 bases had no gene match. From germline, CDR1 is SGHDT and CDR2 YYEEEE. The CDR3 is CASSRGTSVRANYNEQFF. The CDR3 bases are TGTGCCAGCAGCCGAGGGACTAGCGTTCGGGCGAACTACAATGAGCAGTTCTTC.

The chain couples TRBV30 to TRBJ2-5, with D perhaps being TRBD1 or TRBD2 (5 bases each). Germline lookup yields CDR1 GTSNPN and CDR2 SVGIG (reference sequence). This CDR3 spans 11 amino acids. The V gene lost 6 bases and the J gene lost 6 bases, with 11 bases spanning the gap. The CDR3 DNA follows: TGTGCCTGTGCCGAGGGGAAGACCCAGTACTTC. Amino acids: CACAEGKTQYF. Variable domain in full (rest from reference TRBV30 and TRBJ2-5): SQTIHQWPATLVQPVGSPLSLECTVEGTSNPNLYWYRQAAGRGLQLLFYSVGIGQISSEVPQNLSASRPQDRQFILSSKKLLLSDSGFYLCACAEGKTQYFGPGTRLLVL.

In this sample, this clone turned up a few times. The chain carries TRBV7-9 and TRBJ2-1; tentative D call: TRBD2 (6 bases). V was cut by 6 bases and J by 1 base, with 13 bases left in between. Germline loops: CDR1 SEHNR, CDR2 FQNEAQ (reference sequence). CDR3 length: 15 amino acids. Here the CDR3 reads CASSYPGVSYNEQFF. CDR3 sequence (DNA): TGTGCCAGCAGTTATCCGGGAGTTTCCTACAATGAGCAGTTCTTC.

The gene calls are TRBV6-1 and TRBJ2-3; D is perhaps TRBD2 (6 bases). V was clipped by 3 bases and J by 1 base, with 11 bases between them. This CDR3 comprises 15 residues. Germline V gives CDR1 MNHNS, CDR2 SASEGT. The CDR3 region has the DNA TGTGCCAGCAGTGACGAGGACTACGGCACAGATACGCAGTATTTT. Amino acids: CASSDEDYGTDTQYF.

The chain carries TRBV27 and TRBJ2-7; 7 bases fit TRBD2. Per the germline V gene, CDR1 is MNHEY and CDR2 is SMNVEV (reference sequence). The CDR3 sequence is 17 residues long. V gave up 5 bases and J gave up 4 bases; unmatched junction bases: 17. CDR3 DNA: TGTGCCAGCAGTCCGCTCACCTTTAGGACTAGTGGGTACGAGCAGTACTTC. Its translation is CASSPLTFRTSGYEQYF.

The CDR3 coding sequence is TGTGCCTGGACGCCTAGTTTCGATGAGCAGTTCTTC. Amino acids: CAWTPSFDEQFF. This rearrangement joins TRBV30 to TRBJ2-1; D uncertain. Germline CDR1 GTSNPN, CDR2 SVGIG (reference sequence). The V end was cut by 4 bases, the J end by 8 bases, with 12 bases between. CDR3 size: 12 residues.

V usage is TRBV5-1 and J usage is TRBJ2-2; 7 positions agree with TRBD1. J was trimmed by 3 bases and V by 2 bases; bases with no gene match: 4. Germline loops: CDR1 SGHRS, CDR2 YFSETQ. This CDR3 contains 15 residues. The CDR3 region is CASSLNRGDTGELFF. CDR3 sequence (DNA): TGCGCCAGCAGCTTAAACAGGGGTGACACCGGGGAGCTGTTTTTT.

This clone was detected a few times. The CDR3 coding sequence is TGCGCCAGCAGCAAAAATGGGGACAGGGGGGGGACTGAAGCTTTCTTT. Translated, it gives CASSKNGDRGGTEAFF. The J gene is TRBJ1-1, the V gene TRBV5-1, with TRBD1 identical over 11 bases. The ends lost 4 bases at V and 5 bases at J; junction bases unmatched: 10. CDR1 and CDR2 (germline): SGHRS, YFSETQ. There are 16 residues in the CDR3.

The CDR3 protein is CSVEKVYRNYGYTF. In DNA form, the CDR3 reads TGCAGCGTTGAAAAGGTCTACAGGAACTATGGCTACACCTTC. The rearrangement joins TRBV29-1 to TRBJ1-2; weak D call: TRBD1 (5 bases). This CDR3 has 14 residues. The V end was cut by 2 bases, the J end by 2 bases, with 12 bases between. CDR1 SQVTM and CDR2 ANQGSEA come from the germline V gene.

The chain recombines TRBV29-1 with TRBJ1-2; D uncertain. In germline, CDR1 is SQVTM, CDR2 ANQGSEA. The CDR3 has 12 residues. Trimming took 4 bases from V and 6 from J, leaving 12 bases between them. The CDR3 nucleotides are TGCAGCGTTGGACATCGTGGACATGGCTACACCTTC. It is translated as CSVGHRGHGYTF. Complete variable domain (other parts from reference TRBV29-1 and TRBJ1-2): SAVISQKPSRDICQRGTSLTIQCQVDSQVTMMFWYRQQPGQSLTLIATANQGSEATYESGFVIDKFPISRPNLTFSTLTVSNMSPEDSSIYLCSVGHRGHGYTFGSGTRLTVV.

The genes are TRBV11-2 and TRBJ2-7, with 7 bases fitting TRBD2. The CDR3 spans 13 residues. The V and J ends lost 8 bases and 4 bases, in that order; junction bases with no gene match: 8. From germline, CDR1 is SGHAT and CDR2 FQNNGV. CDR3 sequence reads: CASRWAGEYEQYF. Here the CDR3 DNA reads TGTGCCAGCCGCTGGGCGGGGGAGTACGAGCAGTACTTC. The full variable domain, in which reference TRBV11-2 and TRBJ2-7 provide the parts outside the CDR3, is EAGVAQSPRYKIIEKRQSVAFWCNPISGHATLYWYQQILGQGPKLLIQFQNNGVVDDSQLPKDRFSAERLKGVDSTLKIQPAKLEDSAVYLCASRWAGEYEQYFGPGTRLTVT.

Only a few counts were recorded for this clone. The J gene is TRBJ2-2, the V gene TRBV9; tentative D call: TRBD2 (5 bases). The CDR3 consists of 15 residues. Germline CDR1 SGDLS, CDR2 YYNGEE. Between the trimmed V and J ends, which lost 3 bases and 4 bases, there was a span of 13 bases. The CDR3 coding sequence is TGTGCCAGCAGCGAGGGTCTTCGGGGCACCGGGGAGCTGTTTTTT. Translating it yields CASSEGLRGTGELFF.

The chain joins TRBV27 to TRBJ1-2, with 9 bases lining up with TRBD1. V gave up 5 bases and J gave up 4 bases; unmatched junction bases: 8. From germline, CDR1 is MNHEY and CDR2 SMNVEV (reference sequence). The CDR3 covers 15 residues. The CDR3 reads CASSPGTGRAYGYTF. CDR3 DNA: TGTGCCAGCAGTCCAGGGACAGGGAGAGCCTATGGCTACACCTTC.